Following are 12 T cell receptor beta chains from one sample sequenced in a study of Ad26.COV2.S vaccination and SARS-CoV-2 variants. Measured with immunoSEQ multiplex PCR; TCRdb has only the in-frame clones, and not every one. The table shows 300,000 to 400,000 clones, with around 90% occurring only once. Documented treatment: 15 to 20 received Ad26.COV2.S at low or high dose, single or two shots; about five received placebo; per-sample allocation not given. Following the first vaccine or placebo injection, samples were taken on day 63. The sample was peripheral blood, taken in a trial of Ad26.COV2.S vaccine versus placebo. The receptors shown here come from a person aged 18-65 years who received the Ad26.COV2.S COVID-19 vaccine or a placebo.

The chain joins TRBV19 to TRBJ2-3; D gene unclear. Between the trimmed V and J ends, which lost 2 bases and 3 bases, there was a span of 9 bases. Looked up from germline, CDR1 is LNHDA and CDR2 is SQIVND (reference sequence). The CDR3 extends over 14 amino acids. The CDR3 sequence is CASSISQWTDTQYF. The CDR3 nucleotides are TGTGCCAGTAGTATATCCCAGTGGACAGATACGCAGTATTTT.

The V call is TRBV6-5, the J call TRBJ1-2, with no clear D. CDR1 is MNHEY, CDR2 SVGAGI, per germline. The CDR3 consists of 13 residues. The V end lost 6 bases, the J end lost 4 bases, and 12 bases lay between the germline ends. The CDR3 nucleotides read TGTGCCAGCAGCCTCTCCCCCGGCTATGGCTACACCTTC. Translated, it gives CASSLSPGYGYTF.

The V gene is TRBV7-2, the J gene TRBJ1-5; TRBD1 aligns across 7 bases. Germline CDR1 is SGHTA and CDR2 is FQGNSA. The ends lost 1 base at V and 7 bases at J; junction bases unmatched: 4. The length of the CDR3 is 14 residues. CDR3 region: CASSLGQGAQPQHF. In nucleotides, the CDR3 is TGTGCCAGCAGCTTAGGACAGGGTGCACAGCCCCAGCATTTT.

V usage is TRBV18 and J usage is TRBJ1-5, with TRBD1 matching over 8 bases. Germline V lookup: CDR1 KGHSH, CDR2 LQKENI. The CDR3 is made up of 15 amino acids. With V trimmed by 3 bases and J by 7 bases, 8 bases remained unmatched. The CDR3 here is CASSPSQGAGQPQHF. The CDR3 DNA reads TGTGCCAGCTCACCTAGCCAGGGGGCAGGGCAGCCCCAGCATTTT.

This chain's CDR3 is CASSFLRYTDTQYF. The CDR3, as DNA: TGTGCCAGCAGTTTCCTCAGGTACACAGATACGCAGTATTTT. The V and J genes are TRBV27 and TRBJ2-3; no clear D gene. Germline CDR1 MNHEY, CDR2 SMNVEV (reference sequence). V lost 3 bases to trimming and J lost 2 bases, with 9 bases between them. This CDR3 is 14 amino acids long.

This rearrangement joins TRBV6-5 to TRBJ2-5, with D possibly matching TRBD2 (5 bases). The CDR3 is 16 amino acids. Trimming removed 0 bases at V and 7 bases at J, with 18 bases between. Germline CDR1 reads MNHEY; CDR2 reads SVGAGI. The CDR3 sequence is CASSYSKSGVSGTQYF. CDR3 in DNA: TGTGCCAGCAGTTACTCGAAGTCCGGGGTGTCTGGGACCCAGTACTTC.

The chain links TRBV6-1 to TRBJ2-7, with TRBD1 matching 10 bases. The CDR3 sequence is 15 residues long. V gave up 1 base and J gave up 5 bases; unmatched junction bases: 5. Germline V lookup: CDR1 MNHNS, CDR2 SASEGT. The CDR3 DNA sequence: TGTGCCAGCAGTGAAGGACAGGGGGCGACCCACGAGCAGTACTTC. It is translated as CASSEGQGATHEQYF.

This clone appeared a single time. The chain employs TRBV2 and TRBJ1-2; the D gene is possibly TRBD1 (5 bases). CDR1 is SNHLY, CDR2 FYNNEI, per germline. The length of the CDR3 is 14 residues. V was shortened by 2 bases and J by 0 bases, with 7 bases between the two germline ends. The CDR3 nucleotides are TGTGCCAGCAGTGAAATACAGGCTAACTATGGCTACACCTTC. The encoded protein is CASSEIQANYGYTF.

This chain links TRBV27 with TRBJ1-1; 7 bases map to TRBD1. With V trimmed by 5 bases and J by 11 bases, 11 bases remained unmatched. Germline CDR1 MNHEY, CDR2 SMNVEV (reference sequence). The CDR3 contains 13 residues. Here the CDR3 reads CASSLTTGVGAFF. In DNA, the CDR3 is TGTGCCAGCAGTCTAACTACAGGGGTTGGGGCTTTCTTT.

In DNA form, the CDR3 reads TGCGCCAGCAGCTTGGTAGCAGGGACAGTGAACACCGGGGAGCTGTTTTTT. This encodes CASSLVAGTVNTGELFF. This chain uses TRBV5-1 with TRBJ2-2; TRBD1 matches 7 bases. This CDR3 region has 17 residues. V was pared by 0 bases and J by 1 base, with 6 bases of the junction left unmatched. Germline V CDR1 and CDR2: SGHRS, YFSETQ.

This chain joins TRBV6-2 or TRBV6-3 and TRBJ2-7; TRBD2 matches 14 bases. CDR3 length: 19 amino acids. V shed 4 bases and J 2 bases; nucleotides not matched to a gene: 13. CDR1 MNHEY and CDR2 SVGEGT come from the germline V gene. The chain's CDR3 is CASSSGLAGGNLPTYEQYV. CDR3 coding DNA: TGTGCCAGCAGTTCTGGACTAGCGGGAGGAAACTTGCCTACCTACGAGCAGTACGTC.

This rearrangement joins TRBV7-9 to TRBJ1-1; the D is unclear. CDR1 and CDR2 from the germline V gene are SEHNR and FQNEAQ (reference sequence). The CDR3 contains 12 residues. V was clipped by 3 bases and J by 7 bases, with 9 bases between them. CDR3 nucleotide sequence: TGTGCCAGCAGCTTTGGACCCGTTGAAGCTTTCTTT. It is translated as CASSFGPVEAFF.